This entry lists 26 T cell receptor beta chains sequenced from one sample in a study of cytomegalovirus exposure and HLA in healthy donors. 13 Jbeta primers and 60 Vbeta primers were used for the PCR. Only in-frame clones appear in the TCRdb table, and some are missing; sequencing was by immunoSEQ multiplex PCR. The sample lists about 140,000 clones, around 75% occurring once. Sequenced material: PBMCs. The receptors derive from a young man in good health and CMV-seronegative.

The rearrangement joins TRBV19 to TRBJ2-2; tentatively, D is TRBD1 (5 bases). CDR1 and CDR2 (germline): LNHDA, SQIVND (reference sequence). This CDR3 region has 14 residues. Trimming removed 5 bases from V and 4 bases from J, with 11 bases in between. The chain's CDR3 is CASSVGAGTGELFF. CDR3 DNA: TGTGCCAGTAGTGTTGGGGCTGGCACCGGGGAGCTGTTTTTT.

This sequence joins TRBV19 and TRBJ1-2; D gene unclear. The CDR3 sequence is 15 residues long. CDR1 and CDR2 (germline): LNHDA, SQIVND (reference sequence). V was pared by 6 bases and J by 2 bases, with 16 bases between. CDR3: CASSPPLGANYGYTF. CDR3 DNA sequence: TGTGCCAGTAGCCCACCCCTGGGCGCAAACTATGGCTACACCTTC. Filled out from reference TRBV19 and TRBJ1-2, the complete variable domain reads DGGITQSPKYLFRKEGQNVTLSCEQNLNHDAMYWYRQDPGQGLRLIYYSQIVNDFQKGDIAEGYSVSREKKESFPLTVTSAQKNPTAFYLCASSPPLGANYGYTFGSGTRLTVV.

J is TRBJ1-3 and V is TRBV9; no clear D gene. V lost 2 bases, J lost 1 base, and 7 bases lay in between. CDR1 SGDLS and CDR2 YYNGEE come from the germline V gene. The CDR3 runs to 14 residues. The CDR3: CASSVSASGNTIYF. The CDR3 DNA reads TGTGCCAGCAGCGTTAGCGCTTCTGGAAACACCATATATTTT.

V gene TRBV2 combines with J gene TRBJ1-1; tentative D call: TRBD1 (6 bases). The germline V gene has CDR1 SNHLY and CDR2 FYNNEI. The V end was cut by 2 bases, the J end by 1 base, with 11 bases between. This CDR3 is 15 amino acids long. The CDR3 DNA reads TGTGCCAGCAGTGAACCCGGACAGTCGAACACTGAAGCTTTCTTT. This codes for CASSEPGQSNTEAFF.

The chain employs TRBV15 and TRBJ2-5, with D hard to call. The J call may be faulty, since TRBJ2-7 better matches the DNA end. This CDR3 is built from 13 residues. Germline V CDR1 and CDR2: LNHNV, YYDKDF (reference sequence). CDR3 residues: CATSINPSYEQYF. The DNA for the CDR3 is TGTGCCACCAGCATAAACCCCTCCTACGAGCAGTACTTC.

V usage is TRBV10-3 and J usage is TRBJ1-1; a possible D gene is TRBD1 (6 bases). V lost 6 bases and J lost 1, with 9 bases in between. CDR3 length equals 13 residues. Germline values: CDR1 ENHRY, CDR2 SYGVKD. The CDR3 nucleotides are TGTGCCATCAGGGAGGACAGGAACACTGAAGCTTTCTTT. Its translation: CAIREDRNTEAFF.

This clone has just a few counts. This sample includes further DNA sequences coding for the same CDR3. CDR3 protein: CASSPDRDQPQHF. In nucleotides, the CDR3 is TGTGCCAGCAGCCCCGACAGAGATCAGCCCCAGCATTTT. The V and J genes are TRBV6-5 and TRBJ1-5; D is possibly TRBD1 (5 bases). V was shortened by 6 bases and J by 5 bases, with 11 bases between the two germline ends. The CDR3 is 13 residues long. The germline CDR1 and CDR2 sequences are MNHEY and SVGAGI.

The CDR3, as DNA: TGTGCCAGCCGTACCGGGGACATCACCCATGCTTTCTTT. This gives the protein CASRTGDITHAFF. This rearrangement joins TRBV6-1 to TRBJ1-1; D might be TRBD1 (6 bases). Germline CDR1 reads MNHNS; CDR2 reads SASEGT. This CDR3 is 13 amino acids long. The V end was cut by 8 bases, the J end by 11 bases, with 21 bases between.

This clone came up once. The chain recombines TRBV7-2 with TRBJ1-2, with TRBD1 as a possible D gene (5 bases). The ends were cut back, 7 bases at V and 0 bases at J, with 12 bases in the middle. Per the germline V gene, CDR1 is SGHTA and CDR2 is FQGNSA. The CDR3 covers 14 residues. As DNA, the CDR3 is TGTGCCAGCACCCCCGACAGCTCTAACTATGGCTACACCTTC. This codes for CASTPDSSNYGYTF.

The CDR3 loop is CASSRDRELDGGYTF. DNA of the CDR3: TGTGCCAGTTCCCGGGACAGGGAGCTCGATGGTGGCTACACCTTC. V usage is TRBV4-2 and J usage is TRBJ1-2; 9 bases agree with TRBD1. Unmatched junction bases numbered 15, after V lost 9 bases and J lost 7 bases. The CDR3 loop spans 15 amino acids. Germline assignment: CDR1 LGHNA and CDR2 YNFKEQ.

The chain has TRBV6-5 and TRBJ2-5; TRBD1 matches at 9 bases. Germline values: CDR1 MNHEY, CDR2 SVGAGI. This CDR3 has 14 residues. V lost 11 bases and J lost 6; bases outside the gene matches: 13. CDR3: CASRPGQGGKTQYF. Written as DNA, the CDR3 is TGTGCCTCGCGGCCGGGACAGGGTGGGAAGACCCAGTACTTC.

The rearrangement uses TRBV19 and TRBJ1-1; D gene ambiguous. Trimming cost V 8 bases and J 1 base, with 8 bases left between them. This CDR3 region has 12 residues. Germline V lookup: CDR1 LNHDA, CDR2 SQIVND (reference sequence). CDR3 in DNA: TGTGCCAGTGTTCTAGGGAACACTGAAGCTTTCTTT. Amino acids: CASVLGNTEAFF.

The V gene is TRBV6-1, the J gene TRBJ2-7, with D perhaps matching TRBD1 (6 bases). V shed 2 bases and J shed 4 bases, with 15 bases lying between them. The CDR3 length is 15 residues. Germline-derived CDR1 and CDR2 are MNHNS and SASEGT. The CDR3 region has the DNA TGTGCCAGCAGTGAAATCCAGGGGTCTTCTTACGAGCAGTACTTC. As protein: CASSEIQGSSYEQYF.

The table lists this clone with a few counts. J is TRBJ2-7 and V is TRBV28; 7 bases line up with TRBD2. This CDR3 is 13 amino acids long. The V segment lost 5 bases and the J segment 4 bases; nucleotides outside the gene matches: 5. Germline V CDR1 and CDR2: MDHEN, SYDVKM. The CDR3 sequence: CASSVTGGYEQYF. The CDR3 nucleotides are TGTGCCAGCAGTGTGACGGGAGGATACGAGCAGTACTTC.

V is TRBV2 and J is TRBJ1-1; TRBD1 is a possible D gene (5 bases). V lost 10 bases and J 4 bases, leaving 16 bases between the germline ends. The CDR3 is made up of 13 amino acids. The germline V gene encodes CDR1 SNHLY and CDR2 FYNNEI. This CDR3 reads CATLQVPGTEAFF. CDR3 in DNA: TGTGCCACCCTACAGGTGCCCGGCACTGAAGCTTTCTTT.

This sequence joins TRBV30 and TRBJ1-2; 9 bases match TRBD1. The junction had 8 bases not matched to a gene; V was cut back by 5 bases and J by 7 bases. Germline V CDR1 and CDR2: GTSNPN, SVGIG (reference sequence). This CDR3 contains 13 residues. The CDR3 DNA follows: TGTGCCTGGGCGCCCCGGACAGGGGTTGGCTACACCTTC. Protein product: CAWAPRTGVGYTF.

The chain carries TRBV7-3 and TRBJ2-1; D unclear. The V end lost 7 bases, the J end lost 12 bases, and 22 bases lay between the germline ends. The germline gives CDR1 SGHTA, CDR2 FQGTGA. The length of the CDR3 is 14 residues. The CDR3 nucleotides read TGTGCCAGCAACTCCGAGACTGGGTATGATGGGCAGTTCTTC. This translates into CASNSETGYDGQFF.

The CDR3, as DNA: TGTGCCAGCAGTTTAACCCTCAGGGCTCACTCTGGAAACACCATATATTTT. Translated: CASSLTLRAHSGNTIYF. The chain joins TRBV28 to TRBJ1-3; D may be TRBD1 (5 bases). V lost 2 bases and J 0 bases, leaving 14 bases between the germline ends. Germline V gene data show CDR1 as MDHEN and CDR2 as SYDVKM. The CDR3 runs to 17 residues.

The V gene is TRBV11-1, the J gene TRBJ2-1, with 11 bases matching TRBD2. The germline gives CDR1 SGHAT, CDR2 FQDESV (reference sequence). The J segment lost 0 bases and the V segment lost 5 bases, leaving 12 bases of the junction unmatched. This CDR3 comprises 19 residues. The CDR3, as DNA: TGTGCCAGCAGCCCCAGACCTAGCGGGGGGCGAAGCTCCTACAATGAGCAGTTCTTC. Its translation: CASSPRPSGGRSSYNEQFF.

In the case of this clone: The same CDR3 also results from other DNA sequences found in this sample. The chain employs TRBV10-2 and TRBJ2-7; 14 bases line up with TRBD2. The CDR3 contains 15 residues. V shed 6 bases, J shed 4 bases, and the junction held 5 bases outside the gene matches. Looked up from germline, CDR1 is WSHSY and CDR2 is SAAADI. CDR3 coding DNA: TGCGCCAGCAGCGGGACTAGCGGGAGAAAGTACGAGCAGTACTTC. As protein: CASSGTSGRKYEQYF.

The rearrangement uses TRBV5-7 and TRBJ2-1, with 11 nucleotides matching TRBD2. TRBV5-7 is treated as an ORF (open reading frame) with a function not yet certain. The trim removed 4 bases at V and 9 bases at J, leaving 12 bases unmatched. CDR3 length equals 16 residues. The CDR3 here is CASSEKLAGDYGEQFF. In DNA, the CDR3 is TGTGCCAGCAGCGAAAAACTAGCGGGAGATTACGGTGAGCAGTTCTTC.

The rearrangement uses TRBV19 and TRBJ2-3; D gene uncertain. The CDR3 is 12 residues long. The germline CDR1 and CDR2 sequences are LNHDA and SQIVND (reference sequence). Between the trimmed V and J ends, which lost 2 bases and 3 bases, there was a span of 3 bases. The CDR3: CASSIPTDTQYF. The CDR3 region has the DNA TGTGCCAGTAGTATACCGACAGATACGCAGTATTTT.

The J gene is TRBJ2-3, the V gene TRBV7-7; 15 bases are shared with TRBD2. The CDR3 sequence is 17 residues long. Germline assignment: CDR1 SSHAT and CDR2 FNYEAQ (reference sequence). J gave up 5 bases and V 5 bases, and 8 bases lay outside the gene matches. The CDR3 region is CASSIGLAGGPEDTQYF. The CDR3 nucleotides read TGTGCCAGCAGCATTGGACTAGCGGGAGGGCCAGAAGATACGCAGTATTTT.

J is TRBJ2-2 and V is TRBV9, with 8 bases matching TRBD2. Germline values: CDR1 SGDLS, CDR2 YYNGEE. V shed 0 bases and J 0 bases; nucleotides not matched to a gene: 7. The length of the CDR3 is 18 residues. The CDR3: CASSVARNGGANTGELFF. The CDR3 DNA is TGTGCCAGCAGCGTAGCTAGGAACGGGGGGGCGAACACCGGGGAGCTGTTTTTT.

This clone was seen only a few times. The J gene is TRBJ2-1, the V gene TRBV29-1, with 7 bases fitting TRBD2. The CDR3 loop spans 15 amino acids. Germline V gives CDR1 SQVTM, CDR2 ANQGSEA. Trimming cost V 6 bases and J 7 bases; bases outside gene matches: 15. The CDR3 loop is CSVQVSAGDENEQFF. In nucleotides, the CDR3 is TGCAGCGTCCAGGTGTCTGCGGGAGACGAGAATGAGCAGTTCTTC.

A few counts support this clone. The chain is built from TRBV9 and TRBJ2-5, with D possibly TRBD2 on 6 matching bases. The CDR3 is 16 residues long. V dropped 4 bases and J dropped 0 bases, with 16 bases sitting between them. The germline V gene has CDR1 SGDLS and CDR2 YYNGEE. CDR3 sequence reads: CASSRGNSGHQETQYF. Here the CDR3 DNA reads TGTGCCAGCAGCAGGGGAAATAGCGGACACCAAGAGACCCAGTACTTC.